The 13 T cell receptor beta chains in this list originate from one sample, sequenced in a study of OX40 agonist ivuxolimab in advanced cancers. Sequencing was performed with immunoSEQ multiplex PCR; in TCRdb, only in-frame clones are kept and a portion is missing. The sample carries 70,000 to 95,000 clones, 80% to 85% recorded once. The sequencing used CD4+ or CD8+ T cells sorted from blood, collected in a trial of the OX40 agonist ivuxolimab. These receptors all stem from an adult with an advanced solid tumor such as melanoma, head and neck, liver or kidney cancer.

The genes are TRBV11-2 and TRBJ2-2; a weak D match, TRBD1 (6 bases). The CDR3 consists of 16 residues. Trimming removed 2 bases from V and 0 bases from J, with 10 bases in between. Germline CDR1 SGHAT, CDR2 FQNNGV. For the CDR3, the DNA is TGTGCCAGCAGCTTATTTCAGGGGTCGAACACCGGGGAGCTGTTTTTT. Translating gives CASSLFQGSNTGELFF.

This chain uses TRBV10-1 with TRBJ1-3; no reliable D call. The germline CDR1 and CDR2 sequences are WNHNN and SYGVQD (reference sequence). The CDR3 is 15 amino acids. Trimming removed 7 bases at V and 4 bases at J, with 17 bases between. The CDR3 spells CASNLLRPAGNTIYF. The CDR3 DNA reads TGCGCCAGCAATCTCTTACGCCCCGCGGGAAACACCATATATTTT.

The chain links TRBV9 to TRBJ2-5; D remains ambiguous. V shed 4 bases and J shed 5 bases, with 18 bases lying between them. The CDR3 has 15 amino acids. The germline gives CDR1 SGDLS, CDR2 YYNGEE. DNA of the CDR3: TGTGCCAGCAGCCCCCGGGTCTTCCCGGGCGAGACCCAGTACTTC. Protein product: CASSPRVFPGETQYF.

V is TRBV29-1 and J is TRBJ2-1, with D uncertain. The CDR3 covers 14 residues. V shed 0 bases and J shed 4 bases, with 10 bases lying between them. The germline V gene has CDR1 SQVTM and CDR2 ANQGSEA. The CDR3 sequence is CSVEETWQYNEQFF. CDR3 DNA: TGCAGCGTTGAAGAAACCTGGCAGTACAATGAGCAGTTCTTC.

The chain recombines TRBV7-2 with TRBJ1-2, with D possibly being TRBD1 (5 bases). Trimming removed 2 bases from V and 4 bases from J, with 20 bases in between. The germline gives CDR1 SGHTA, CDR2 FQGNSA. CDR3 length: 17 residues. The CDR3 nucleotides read TGTGCCAGCAGCTTATCCGGGACGCAGGGAAGGGGCTATGGCTACACCTTC. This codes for CASSLSGTQGRGYGYTF.

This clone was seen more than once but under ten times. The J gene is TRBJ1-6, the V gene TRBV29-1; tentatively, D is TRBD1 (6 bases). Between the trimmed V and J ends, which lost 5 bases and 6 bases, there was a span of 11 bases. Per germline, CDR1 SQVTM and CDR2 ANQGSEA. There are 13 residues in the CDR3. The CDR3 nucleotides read TGCAGCGTTCGGACAGACCCTAATTCACCCCTCCACTTT. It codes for CSVRTDPNSPLHF.

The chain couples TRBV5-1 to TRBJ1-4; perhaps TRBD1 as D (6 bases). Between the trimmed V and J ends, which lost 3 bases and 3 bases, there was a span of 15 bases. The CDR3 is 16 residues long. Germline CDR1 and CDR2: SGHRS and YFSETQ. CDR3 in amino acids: CASSSRGIVANEKLFF. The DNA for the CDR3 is TGCGCCAGCAGCTCCAGGGGAATTGTGGCTAATGAAAAACTGTTTTTT.

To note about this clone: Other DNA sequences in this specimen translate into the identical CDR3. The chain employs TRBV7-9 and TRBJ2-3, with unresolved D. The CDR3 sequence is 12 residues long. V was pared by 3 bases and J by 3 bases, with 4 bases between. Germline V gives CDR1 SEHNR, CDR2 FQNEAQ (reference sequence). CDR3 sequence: CASSLSTDTQYF. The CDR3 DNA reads TGTGCCAGCAGCTTGAGTACAGATACGCAGTATTTT. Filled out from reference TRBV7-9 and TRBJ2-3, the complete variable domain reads DTGVSQNPRHKITKRGQNVTFRCDPISEHNRLYWYRQTLGQGPEFLTYFQNEAQLEKSRLLSDRFSAERPKGSFSTLEIQRTEQGDSAMYLCASSLSTDTQYFGPGTRLTVL.

The chain's CDR3 is CASSPIDTQYF. The DNA of the CDR3 is TGTGCCAGCAGTCCAATAGATACGCAGTATTTT. The chain couples TRBV6-6 to TRBJ2-3; D is uncertain. Germline loops: CDR1 MNHNY, CDR2 SVGAGI (reference sequence). The CDR3 is 11 residues long. V was shortened by 5 bases and J by 5 bases, with 5 bases between the two germline ends.

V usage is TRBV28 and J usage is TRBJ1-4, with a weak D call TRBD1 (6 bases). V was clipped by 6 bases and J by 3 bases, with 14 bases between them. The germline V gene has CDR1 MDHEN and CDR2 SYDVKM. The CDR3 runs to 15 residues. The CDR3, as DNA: TGTGCCAGCAGCCTCGGGGGGCAGTCTAATGAAAAACTGTTTTTT. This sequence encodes CASSLGGQSNEKLFF.

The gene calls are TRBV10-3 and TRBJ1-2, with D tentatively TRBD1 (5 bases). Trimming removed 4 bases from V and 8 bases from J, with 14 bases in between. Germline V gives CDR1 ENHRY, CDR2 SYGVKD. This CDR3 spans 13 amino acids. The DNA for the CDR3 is TGTGCCATCAGTGGGGGCAGCGAAATAGGCTACACCTTC. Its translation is CAISGGSEIGYTF.

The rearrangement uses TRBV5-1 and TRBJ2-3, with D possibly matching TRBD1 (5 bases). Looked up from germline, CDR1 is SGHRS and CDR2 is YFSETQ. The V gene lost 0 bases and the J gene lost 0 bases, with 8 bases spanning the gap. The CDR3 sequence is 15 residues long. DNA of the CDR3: TGCGCCAGCAGCTTGGGAGCAGGGAGCACAGATACGCAGTATTTT. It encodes CASSLGAGSTDTQYF.

The CDR3: CASSTDREPGQGITYEQYF. CDR3 in DNA: TGTGCCAGCAGCACCGACAGGGAACCGGGACAGGGGATTACCTACGAGCAGTACTTC. The rearrangement links TRBV21-1 to TRBJ2-7; the D call of TRBD1 is as the table states it, not checked on the DNA. TRBV21-1 is tagged as a pseudogene. The CDR3 contains 19 residues.